These 6 T cell receptor beta chains were all obtained from the same sample, sequenced in a study of T-cell memory formation after mild COVID-19. TCRdb independently ran MiXCR on the 5' RACE reads; one entry per CDR3 protein. Here the sample spans tens of thousands of distinct CDR3 sequences, 9.5% to 15% being singletons. The sample was PBMCs or a T cell subset sorted from them (not recorded which). The source is a man aged 18 to 29 who had mild COVID-19 (a few samples of this study predate the infection). Cell type and time point are not known.

This clonotype has more than one count but fewer than ten. V is TRBV7-2 and J is TRBJ1-6; perhaps TRBD1 as D (6 bases). Germline CDR1 is SGHTA and CDR2 is FQGNSA. The CDR3 extends over 17 amino acids. The germline V and J ends were trimmed by 4 bases and 2 bases, with 15 bases remaining between them. The CDR3 loop is CASSSQGGVTYNSPLHF. In DNA form, the CDR3 reads TGTGCCAGCAGCTCACAGGGAGGTGTCACCTATAATTCACCCCTCCACTTT.

This clonotype was observed many times. V and J are TRBV4-3 and TRBJ1-6; weak D call: TRBD1 (6 bases). Germline CDR1 is LGHNA and CDR2 is YSLEER. CDR3 size: 15 residues. Trimming cost V 0 bases and J 6 bases, with 9 bases left between them. The CDR3 DNA is TGCGCCAGCAGCCAAGACAGGGGTCGTAATTCACCCCTCCACTTT. Translating it yields CASSQDRGRNSPLHF.

This clonotype was seen only a few times. V gene TRBV27 combines with J gene TRBJ1-2; D is undetermined. There are 13 residues in the CDR3. Germline loops: CDR1 MNHEY, CDR2 SMNVEV (reference sequence). Trimming took off 3 bases at V and 1 base at J, with 6 bases between the two ends. The CDR3 region is CASSFKVNYGYTF. In DNA, the CDR3 is TGTGCCAGCAGTTTCAAAGTTAACTATGGCTACACCTTC.

The chain uses TRBV29-1 and TRBJ1-1, with D possibly matching TRBD1 (5 bases). V was shortened by 6 bases and J by 1 base, with 12 bases between the two germline ends. This CDR3 region has 13 residues. Germline CDR1 reads SQVTM; CDR2 reads ANQGSEA. CDR3 in amino acids: CSVVQQANTEAFF. The CDR3 DNA reads TGCAGCGTGGTACAACAGGCGAACACTGAAGCTTTCTTT.

V usage is TRBV7-9 and J usage is TRBJ1-5, with 8 bases identical to TRBD1. The CDR3 runs 12 residues. The J segment lost 9 bases and the V segment lost 5 bases, leaving 3 bases of the junction unmatched. Germline V gene data show CDR1 as SEHNR and CDR2 as FQNEAQ (reference sequence). The CDR3 DNA reads as TGTGCCAGCAGCCCGGGGACAGGGCCCCAGCATTTT. Residues: CASSPGTGPQHF.

This clonotype was detected ten times or more. This CDR3 reads CASSDGTGGTDTQYF. CDR3 DNA: TGTGCCAGCAGTGACGGGACAGGGGGCACAGATACGCAGTATTTT. The genes are TRBV6-4 and TRBJ2-3, with TRBD1 matching 10 bases. The V gene's germline CDR1 is MRHNA and CDR2 SNTAGT. The CDR3 extends over 15 amino acids. The V gene end was trimmed by 2 bases and the J gene end by 1 base; junction bases not matched to a gene: 0.